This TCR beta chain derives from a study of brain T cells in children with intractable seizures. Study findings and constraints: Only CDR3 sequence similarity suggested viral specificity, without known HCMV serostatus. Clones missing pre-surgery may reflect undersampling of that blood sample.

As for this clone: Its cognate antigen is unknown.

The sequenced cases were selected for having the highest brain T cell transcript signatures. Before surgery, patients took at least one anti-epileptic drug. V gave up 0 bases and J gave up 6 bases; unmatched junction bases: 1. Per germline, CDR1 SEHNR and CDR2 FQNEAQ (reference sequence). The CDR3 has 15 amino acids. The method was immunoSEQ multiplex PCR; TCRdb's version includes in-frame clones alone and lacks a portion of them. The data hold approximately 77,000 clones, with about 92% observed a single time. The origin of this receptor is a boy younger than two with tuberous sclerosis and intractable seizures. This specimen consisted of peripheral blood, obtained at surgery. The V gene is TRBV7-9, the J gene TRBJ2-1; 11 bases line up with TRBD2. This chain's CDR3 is CASSLATSGGNEQFF. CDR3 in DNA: TGTGCCAGCAGCTTAGCAACTAGCGGGGGCAATGAGCAGTTCTTC.